This entry lists 21 T cell receptor beta chains sequenced from one sample in a study of T cell repertoires in cytomegalovirus infection. Antigens for these TCRs are unknown. TCRdb reprocessed the reads with MiXCR, giving one entry per CDR3 protein. The profile shows some 800,000 distinct CDR3 sequences, about 29% of them singletons. The sample in question was cultured CD8+ T cells from PBMCs, obtained from culture after CMV antigen stimulation. The receptors come from a human donor in good health (CMV status not recorded). Some clones in this sample may be carry-over from other donors' samples.

A few counts support this clonotype. The rearrangement uses TRBV14 and TRBJ2-5; 8 bases are a match to TRBD1. V was pared by 6 bases and J by 5 bases, with 5 bases of the junction left unmatched. The CDR3 covers 13 residues. Germline V gene data show CDR1 as SGHDN and CDR2 as FVKESK. The CDR3 reads CASRRTGRETQYF. As DNA, the CDR3 is TGTGCCAGCAGACGGACAGGGCGGGAGACCCAGTACTTC.

The chain links TRBV2 to TRBJ2-1, with TRBD1 matching 10 bases. Germline trimming cut 8 bases from V and 0 bases from J; bases unmatched to any gene: 16. Germline CDR1 reads SNHLY; CDR2 reads FYNNEI. CDR3 length equals 19 residues. CDR3 residues: CASPRAGTGDPSSYNEQFF. Here the CDR3 DNA reads TGTGCCAGCCCTCGCGCCGGGACAGGGGACCCTAGCTCCTACAATGAGCAGTTCTTC.

The chain is built from TRBV18 and TRBJ2-1, with no clear D. Germline loops: CDR1 KGHSH, CDR2 LQKENI. This CDR3 contains 13 residues. Trimming shortened V by 5 bases and J by 5 bases, and 10 bases separated the two germline ends. The CDR3 sequence: CASSKTENNEQFF. CDR3 nucleotide sequence: TGTGCCAGCTCAAAAACAGAAAACAATGAGCAGTTCTTC.

The rearrangement joins TRBV28 to TRBJ2-5; 12 bases fit TRBD1. Germline V CDR1 and CDR2: MDHEN, SYDVKM. V lost 6 bases, J lost 4 bases, and 9 bases stayed unmatched. The CDR3 length is 16 residues. The CDR3 DNA sequence: TGTGCCAGCAGCTTTCGGGACAGGGGGCCGGGAGAGACCCAGTACTTC. Translated, it gives CASSFRDRGPGETQYF.

The chain employs TRBV13 and TRBJ2-2, with TRBD1 identical over 7 bases. V dropped 4 bases and J dropped 5; count of bases not matched to a gene: 16. CDR3 size: 18 residues. Germline V gene lookup returns CDR1 PRHDT and CDR2 FYEKMQ (reference sequence). CDR3 in DNA: TGTGCCAGCAGCTCGTCGGACAGGTGGCCCGAGGGGACCGGGGAGCTGTTTTTT. Amino acids: CASSSSDRWPEGTGELFF.

This clonotype was recorded many times. The chain carries TRBV7-8 and TRBJ2-7; possible D gene TRBD2, 7 bases. Trimming shortened V by 1 base and J by 1 base, and 11 bases separated the two germline ends. The CDR3 sequence is 15 residues long. CDR1 and CDR2 from the germline V gene are SGHVS and FQNEAQ. The CDR3 nucleotides are TGTGCCAGCAGCTTAGGGGGGGGCCTGTCCTACGAGCAGTACTTC. Protein: CASSLGGGLSYEQYF.

V usage is TRBV6-2 or TRBV6-3 and J usage is TRBJ2-2; possibly TRBD2 for D (6 bases). The germline V gene encodes CDR1 MNHEY and CDR2 SVGEGT. V was shortened by 6 bases and J by 5 bases, with 19 bases between the two germline ends. The CDR3 spans 16 residues. The CDR3 DNA reads as TGTGCCAGCAGAATCGTTTTCTGGGGGACTACCGGGGAGCTGTTTTTT. Its protein is CASRIVFWGTTGELFF.

This clonotype was counted only a few times. This chain links TRBV11-2 with TRBJ2-3; 7 bases align to TRBD2. The CDR3 is 16 amino acids. With 0 bases clipped from V and 3 bases from J, the junction kept 6 bases outside the gene matches. Germline V gene sequence: CDR1 SGHAT, CDR2 FQNNGV. This chain's CDR3 is CASSLDTAGRTDTQYF. CDR3 nucleotide sequence: TGTGCCAGCAGCTTAGACACAGCGGGGAGGACAGATACGCAGTATTTT.

This clonotype was counted many times. The chain employs TRBV7-2 and TRBJ1-1; 7 nucleotides agree with TRBD1. Germline-derived CDR1 and CDR2 are SGHTA and FQGNSA. The CDR3 sequence is 14 residues long. Germline trimming cut 5 bases from V and 3 bases from J; bases unmatched to any gene: 6. The CDR3 protein is CASSLRQGHTEAFF. As DNA, the CDR3 is TGTGCCAGCAGCCTTAGACAGGGACACACTGAAGCTTTCTTT. The full variable domain, rest sourced from reference TRBV7-2 and TRBJ1-1, is GAGVSQSPSNKVTEKGKDVELRCDPISGHTALYWYRQSLGQGLEFLIYFQGNSAPDKSGLPSDRFSAERTGGSVSTLTIQRTQQEDSAVYLCASSLRQGHTEAFFGQGTRLTVV.

V and J are TRBV10-3 and TRBJ1-5; 8 bases agree with TRBD1. The junction had 8 bases not matched to a gene; V was cut back by 0 bases and J by 7 bases. The CDR3 totals 16 residues. Germline values: CDR1 ENHRY, CDR2 SYGVKD. Here the CDR3 reads CAISESGQGMKQPQHF. The CDR3 DNA reads TGTGCCATCAGTGAGTCAGGACAGGGAATGAAACAGCCCCAGCATTTT.

This CDR3 is CASSLMTVEDSPLHF. CDR3 nucleotides: TGTGCCAGCAGCTTAATGACAGTTGAGGATTCACCCCTCCACTTT. The V gene is TRBV7-9, the J gene TRBJ1-6, with a tentative D call TRBD1 (5 bases). Germline V CDR1 and CDR2: SEHNR, FQNEAQ (reference sequence). Deletions cut 2 bases from V and 8 bases from J, with 13 bases between. There are 15 residues in the CDR3. The full variable domain, in which reference TRBV7-9 and TRBJ1-6 provide the parts outside the CDR3, is DTGVSQNPRHKITKRGQNVTFRCDPISEHNRLYWYRQTLGQGPEFLTYFQNEAQLEKSRLLSDRFSAERPKGSFSTLEIQRTEQGDSAMYLCASSLMTVEDSPLHFGNGTRLTVT.

The CDR3 loop reads CASSDRVQDDEQFF. For the CDR3, the DNA is TGTGCCAGCAGCGACAGGGTCCAAGATGATGAGCAGTTCTTC. The chain joins TRBV12-3 or TRBV12-4 to TRBJ2-1; 7 bases are shared with TRBD1. The CDR3 consists of 14 residues. With 6 bases clipped from V and 8 bases from J, the junction kept 10 bases outside the gene matches.

There are a few counts of this clonotype. The V call is TRBV19, the J call TRBJ1-5, with D unclear. The CDR3 has 15 residues. Germline assignment: CDR1 LNHDA and CDR2 SQIVND (reference sequence). Trimming took 5 bases from V and 0 from J, leaving 11 bases between them. The CDR3 region has the DNA TGTGCCAGTAGTGTCGGTAGGAGTAGCAATCAGCCCCAGCATTTT. Translated: CASSVGRSSNQPQHF.

The V gene is TRBV6-1, the J gene TRBJ1-2, with TRBD1 matching over 8 bases. CDR1 is MNHNS, CDR2 SASEGT, per germline. The CDR3 is made up of 16 amino acids. V trimming: 2 bases; J trimming: 9 bases; junction bases outside the gene matches: 14. The CDR3 nucleotides are TGTGCCAGCAGTGAACCCCGACAGGGGAGAGAGAGTTGCTACACCTTC. This codes for CASSEPRQGRESCYTF.

This clonotype was recorded at least ten times. V and J are TRBV7-6 and TRBJ2-5, with 9 bases identical to TRBD2. V was clipped by 3 bases and J by 2 bases; unmatched bases: 10. CDR3 length: 17 amino acids. Looked up from germline, CDR1 is SGHVS and CDR2 is FNYEAQ. CDR3 in DNA: TGTGCCAGCAGCTTCCTCCGGGCTAGCGGGGAACAAGAGACCCAGTACTTC. The encoded protein is CASSFLRASGEQETQYF.

The chain joins TRBV6-2 or TRBV6-3 to TRBJ2-7; TRBD1 aligns across 7 bases. This CDR3 is built from 15 residues. Germline V gene sequence: CDR1 MNHEY, CDR2 SVGEGT. After removal of 4 bases from V and 5 bases from J, the junction contained 11 bases not matched to a gene. DNA for the CDR3: TGTGCCAGCAGTTGGGTAGGACAGGTCCCCCACGAGCAGTACGTC. It codes for CASSWVGQVPHEQYV.

This clonotype was counted a few times. The chain uses TRBV4-2 and TRBJ1-1; D call uncertain. The CDR3 is made up of 14 amino acids. V was trimmed by 2 bases and J by 4 bases, leaving 11 bases between them. Germline assignment: CDR1 LGHNA and CDR2 YNFKEQ. CDR3: CASSQNTGSTEAFF. The CDR3, as DNA: TGTGCCAGCAGCCAAAATACGGGGAGCACTGAAGCTTTCTTT.

This clonotype was seen a few times. The chain uses TRBV4-3 and TRBJ2-3; weak D call: TRBD2 (5 bases). V lost 0 bases and J lost 4, with 5 bases in between. CDR3 length: 13 amino acids. Looked up from germline, CDR1 is LGHNA and CDR2 is YSLEER. CDR3 in amino acids: CASSQEEADTQYF. CDR3 nucleotides: TGCGCCAGCAGCCAAGAGGAGGCAGATACGCAGTATTTT.

This clonotype came up once. As DNA, the CDR3 is TGTGCCAGCAGCCTCTCGGGACAGACCGAGCAGTACGTC. This sequence encodes CASSLSGQTEQYV. This chain uses TRBV7-6 with TRBJ2-7; 7 bases agree with TRBD1. Germline values: CDR1 SGHVS, CDR2 FNYEAQ. J was trimmed by 6 bases and V by 5 bases; bases with no gene match: 7. CDR3 size: 13 residues.

This sequence joins TRBV2 and TRBJ2-3, with D maybe TRBD1 (6 bases). The germline V and J ends were trimmed by 4 bases and 0 bases, with 26 bases remaining between them. This CDR3 has 20 amino acids. The V gene's germline CDR1 is SNHLY and CDR2 FYNNEI. The CDR3: CASSVRRGQTPPTSTDTQYF. CDR3 sequence (DNA): TGTGCCAGCAGTGTACGTCGGGGACAAACTCCTCCAACTAGCACAGATACGCAGTATTTT.

Here the CDR3 reads CSARSHTGTGYEQYF. The CDR3 coding sequence is TGCAGTGCTAGAAGCCATACAGGGACGGGCTACGAGCAGTACTTC. This sequence joins TRBV20-1 and TRBJ2-7, with a possible D match to TRBD1 (6 bases). The V end lost 2 bases, the J end lost 3 bases, and 17 bases lay between the germline ends. The V gene's germline CDR1 is DFQATT and CDR2 SNEGSKA (reference sequence). The CDR3 has 15 amino acids.